The entry that follows covers one T cell receptor beta chain sequence. Antigen unknown. Data came from immunoSEQ multiplex PCR; TCRdb stores just in-frame clones and leaves some out. This sample carries about 180,000 clones, under 95% of them seen once, and the ten largest clones take approximately 1.5%. The sample originates from a study of T cell responses to AZD1222 COVID-19 vaccine. CDR3 length equals 12 residues. Germline lookup yields CDR1 MDHEN and CDR2 SYDVKM. V shed 6 bases and J shed 3 bases, with 8 bases lying between them. Findings and limits, study-wide: Baseline seropositivity occurred in only a handful of AZD1222 recipients. White British ancestry dominated among donors, who included more females, and clonal diversity was possibly underestimated. The study sampled repertoires only after the peak T cell response.

Analysis merged second doses at about 4 or about 12 weeks. The sequence came from an adult who received the AZD1222 COVID-19 vaccine. This specimen was peripheral blood, taken 28 days after the second AZD1222 dose. This chain uses TRBV28 with TRBJ1-2, with D tentatively TRBD1 (6 bases). CDR3 bases: TGTGCCAGCAGCCAGGGGTACTATGGCTACACCTTC. Translating it yields CASSQGYYGYTF.